Included here is one T cell receptor (beta chain) sequence, with context. The CDR3 runs 15 residues. The V gene end was trimmed by 4 bases and the J gene end by 3 bases; junction bases not matched to a gene: 9. Per germline, CDR1 SGHRS and CDR2 YFSETQ. This specimen belongs to a study of blood T cell repertoires in COVID-19. Repertoires were generated with immunoSEQ multiplex PCR, while TCRdb's copy carries only in-frame clones and drops some. The sample comprises 150,000 to 200,000 clones, 70% to 90% of which are singletons, and around 2.1% rests with the top ten. The chain couples TRBV5-1 to TRBJ1-1; 7 nucleotides align to TRBD1. The clonotype was recovered from a man in his fifties or sixties who had recovered from COVID-19. Input material: peripheral blood. The CDR3 reads CASSRETGWDTEAFF. The CDR3 nucleotides are TGCGCCAGCAGCAGGGAGACAGGGTGGGACACTGAAGCTTTCTTT.